These 5 T cell receptor beta chains came from one sample sequenced in a study of shared clonotypes between healthy human individuals. Using immunoSEQ multiplex PCR, the repertoire was profiled, and TCRdb retains in-frame clones only, with some absent. Among some 2,400,000 clones, approximately 94% were seen once, and the ten largest hold roughly 0.13%. Sequencing was done on a sample of naive CD4+ T cells sorted from blood. Subset specified: CD45RA+ positively selected. The receptors stem from a man between 18 and 35 years old in good health.

This chain uses TRBV6-6 with TRBJ2-1; D is possibly TRBD2 (6 bases). The CDR3 has 10 residues. Trimming removed 7 bases at V and 15 bases at J, with 13 bases between. Germline lookup yields CDR1 MNHNY and CDR2 SVGAGI (reference sequence). CDR3 protein: CASNDGGTFF. The CDR3 nucleotides are TGTGCCAGCAATGACGGGGGAACGTTCTTC.

The chain carries TRBV6-1 and TRBJ1-4; possible D gene TRBD1, 5 bases. V shed 4 bases and J shed 6 bases, with 9 bases lying between them. CDR1 and CDR2 (germline): MNHNS, SASEGT. The CDR3 is 13 residues long. The CDR3, as DNA: TGTGCCAGCAGTGTAGGGGCAGATGAAAAACTGTTTTTT. Amino acid sequence: CASSVGADEKLFF.

The table lists this clone with a count of one. V and J are TRBV7-8 and TRBJ1-6; TRBD1 agrees at 7 bases. V lost 0 bases and J lost 10; bases outside the gene matches: 15. CDR1 SGHVS and CDR2 FQNEAQ come from the germline V gene. This CDR3 comprises 18 residues. The CDR3 DNA is TGTGCCAGCAGCTTAGCGACCCTTGGCGCAGGGGGAGAATCACCCCTCCACTTT. Its translation is CASSLATLGAGGESPLHF.

The chain couples TRBV2 to TRBJ2-5, with D possibly matching TRBD2 (7 bases). V was pared by 6 bases and J by 3 bases, with 14 bases between. CDR1 is SNHLY, CDR2 FYNNEI, per germline. The CDR3 is 14 amino acids. CDR3 nucleotides: TGTGCCAGCAGGGGCGGGGGCCAAAAAGAGACCCAGTACTTC. Its translation: CASRGGGQKETQYF.

The rearrangement uses TRBV4-1 and TRBJ2-5; TRBD1 matches 8 bases. Germline V gene lookup returns CDR1 MGHRA and CDR2 YSYEKL. V lost 3 bases to trimming and J lost 2 bases; unmatched junction nucleotides: 2. The CDR3 has 14 amino acids. The CDR3 protein is CASSHDRGQETQYF. The CDR3 DNA reads as TGCGCCAGCAGCCACGACAGGGGTCAAGAGACCCAGTACTTC.